This is a list of T cell receptor beta chains from one sample in a study of read filtering for tumor transcriptome and immune sequencing. TCRdb reprocessed the reads with MiXCR, giving one entry per CDR3 protein. The profile covers approximately 38,000 distinct CDR3 sequences, with approximately 15% appearing a single time and about 26% taken by the ten largest. Sequencing was carried out using a population of CD138-negative cells sorted from bone marrow. These receptors came from a donor at least 40 years old with multiple myeloma. Each CDR3 is given with its conserved first and last residue. D genes are given only for firm matches. Expanded clones are given a class, and other clones once, few, many or no size at all.

d_gene	abundance	v_gene	j_gene	CDR3nt	CDR3aa
NA	many	TRBV20-1	TRBJ1-3	TGCAGTGCTAGAGAATGGACACCGGGCTCTGGAAACACCATATATTTT	CSAREWTPGSGNTIYF
TRBD2	many	TRBV6-2/TRBV6-3	TRBJ2-3	TGTGCCAGCAGACCCAGCGGGAGTGATACGCAGTATTTT	CASRPSGSDTQYF
TRBD1	NA	TRBV9	TRBJ2-5	TGTGCCAGCAGCACCGGACAGGGCCAAGAGACCCAGTACTTC	CASSTGQGQETQYF
NA	many	TRBV24-1	TRBJ2-1	TGTGCCACCAGTGATTTCAACTACAATGAGCAGTTCTTC	CATSDFNYNEQFF
NA	many	TRBV30	TRBJ2-7	TGTGCCTGGAAGTACGGTTACGAGCAGTACTTC	CAWKYGYEQYF
TRBD2	many	TRBV29-1	TRBJ2-2	TGCAGCGTTGAGGGACTAGCCGAGAACACCGGGGAGCTGTTTTTT	CSVEGLAENTGELFF
NA	many	TRBV28	TRBJ2-2	TGTGCCAGCAGTTTTCGCCTCAGGGGTTCGAACACCGGGGAGCTGTTTTTT	CASSFRLRGSNTGELFF
TRBD2	NA	TRBV7-7	TRBJ2-5	TGTGCTAGCAGCCCCGGACTAGCGGGAGGGCCGTTTTTAGGGGAGACCCAGTACTTC	CASSPGLAGGPFLGETQYF
TRBD2	many	TRBV6-5	TRBJ2-5	TGTGCCAGCAGTTACTCCGGGACTAGCGGACAAGAGACCCAGTACTTC	CASSYSGTSGQETQYF
TRBD2	many	TRBV6-6	TRBJ2-7	TGTGCCAGCTGGGGACTAGCGGAGCCCCAGCTCGGATACGAGCAGTACTTC	CASWGLAEPQLGYEQYF
TRBD1	medium-sized	TRBV20-1	TRBJ2-1	TGCAGTGCTAGAGAAATTTGGGACAGGGGCAATGAGCAGTTCTTC	CSAREIWDRGNEQFF
NA	many	TRBV7-6	TRBJ1-5	TGTGCCAGCAGCTTAGGGGATCGGCAGCCCCAGCATTTT	CASSLGDRQPQHF
NA	many	TRBV20-1	TRBJ1-4	TGCAGTGCTATCCTCGCGGGGACAACTAATGAAAAACTGTTTTTT	CSAILAGTTNEKLFF
NA	many	TRBV29-1	TRBJ2-3	TGCAGCGCTAGGGACAACACAGATACGCAGTATTTT	CSARDNTDTQYF
TRBD1	many	TRBV7-9	TRBJ1-4	TGTGCCAGCAGCCACACAGGGGTTGAAAAACTGTTTTTT	CASSHTGVEKLFF
NA	few	TRBV29-1	TRBJ1-1	TGCAGCGTTGATCGGGTTATCGGGACTGAAGCTTTCTTT	CSVDRVIGTEAFF
NA	many	TRBV10-3	TRBJ2-2	TGTGCCATCAGTGAGTCTCCCGTCCCAGCCGGGGAGCTGTTTTTT	CAISESPVPAGELFF
NA	NA	TRBV2	TRBJ2-5	TGTGCCAGCAGTGCGGAGCTCCAGGAGACCCAGTACTTC	CASSAELQETQYF
NA	few	TRBV14	TRBJ2-5	TGTGCCAGCAGCCATAAAGGACTTAAGGAGACCCAGTACTTC	CASSHKGLKETQYF
NA	many	TRBV29-1	TRBJ2-7	TGCAGCGCTGACATGGGGGACGAGCAGTACTTC	CSADMGDEQYF
NA	NA	TRBV5-1	TRBJ2-1	TGCGCCAGCAGCTTGGACAGGGAAGATGAGCAGTTCTTC	CASSLDREDEQFF
TRBD2	many	TRBV18	TRBJ2-4	TGTGCCAGCTCTTCGGCGGGGGGCGAAAACATTCAGTACTTC	CASSSAGGENIQYF
NA	many	TRBV28	TRBJ2-6	TGTGCCAGCAGTTTGACGGGCCACCTCTCTGGGGCCAACGTCCTGACTTTC	CASSLTGHLSGANVLTF
NA	many	TRBV5-6	TRBJ2-2	TGTGCCAGCAGCGTAGGTCCCGGACGAGGCACCGGGGAGCTGTTTTTT	CASSVGPGRGTGELFF
NA	many	TRBV12-5	TRBJ2-3	TGTGCTAGTGGTTACGGAGGAGGTCGCACAGATACGCAGTATTTT	CASGYGGGRTDTQYF
TRBD2	many	TRBV20-1	TRBJ2-7	TGCAGTGCTAGCCCCCCGACTAGCGGGAGCTCCTACGAGCAGTACTTC	CSASPPTSGSSYEQYF
TRBD1	many	TRBV12-3/TRBV12-4	TRBJ2-4	TGTGCCAGCAGTTCAACCGGGACAGGACGGGGCTTC	CASSSTGTGRGF